These 9 T cell receptor beta chains originate from one sample sequenced in a study of post-analysis software for immune sequencing data. Study conclusions and caveats: There were a few TRBV segments more frequent in patients than controls, and TRBV5-6, TRBV5-1 and TRBV20-1 were among them.

No antigen has been assigned to these receptors. Carried by the TCR beta cDNA libraries were unique molecular identifiers. TCRdb re-analysed the PCR reads in MiXCR, keeping a single row per CDR3 protein. The sample holds around 700,000 distinct CDR3 sequences, approximately 60% seen once. Sequencing used blood. These receptors all come from a girl aged 2 to 9 with multiple sclerosis.

This clonotype was picked up a small number of times. The junction differs from germline at one of its ends, possibly a read error. V and J are TRBV7-2 and TRBJ2-3, with D hard to call. This CDR3 is 13 amino acids long. The germline CDR1 and CDR2 sequences are SGHTA and FQGNSA. The CDR3 loop is CAGSLGFADTQYF. CDR3 DNA sequence: TGTGCCGGCAGCTTGGGGTTTGCAGATACGCAGTATTTT. Variable domain in full (rest from reference TRBV7-2 and TRBJ2-3): GAGVSQSPSNKVTEKGKDVELRCDPISGHTALYWYRQSLGQGLEFLIYFQGNSAPDKSGLPSDRFSAERTGGSVSTLTIQRTQQEDSAVYLCAGSLGFADTQYFGPGTRLTVL.

CDR3 sequence: CASSLDSTYNEQFF. The CDR3, as DNA: TGCGCCAGCAGCTTGGATAGCACCTACAATGAGCAGTTCTTC. The rearrangement joins TRBV5-1 to TRBJ2-1; no definite D call. This CDR3 has 14 residues. The germline V gene has CDR1 SGHRS and CDR2 YFSETQ. V lost 0 bases to trimming and J lost 2 bases, with 6 bases between them.

V usage is TRBV20-1 and J usage is TRBJ1-1; D not resolved. Germline assignment: CDR1 DFQATT and CDR2 SNEGSKA (reference sequence). This CDR3 region has 13 residues. V was pared by 3 bases and J by 0 bases, with 8 bases between. This chain's CDR3 is CSASGGLNTEAFF. The CDR3 nucleotides are TGCAGTGCTAGTGGAGGGTTGAACACTGAAGCTTTCTTT.

This clonotype has more than one count but fewer than ten. J is TRBJ2-7 and V is TRBV20-1; D is ambiguous. This CDR3 is built from 15 residues. Germline V gene data show CDR1 as DFQATT and CDR2 as SNEGSKA (reference sequence). V lost 1 base and J 0 bases, leaving 13 bases between the germline ends. The DNA of the CDR3 is TGCAGTGCTAGAGCCCCCCAGGATGTCTCCTACGAGCAGTACTTC. This codes for CSARAPQDVSYEQYF.

The chain links TRBV20-1 to TRBJ2-1; TRBD1 aligns across 9 bases. The CDR3 loop spans 14 amino acids. J gave up 4 bases and V 4 bases, and 5 bases lay outside the gene matches. From germline, CDR1 is DFQATT and CDR2 SNEGSKA (reference sequence). CDR3 sequence (DNA): TGCAGTGCTATCGACAGGGGGAGTTACAATGAGCAGTTCTTC. This translates into CSAIDRGSYNEQFF.

There are a few counts of this clonotype. This chain links TRBV11-2 with TRBJ2-1, with D tentatively TRBD2 (7 bases). In germline, CDR1 is SGHAT, CDR2 FQNNGV. V lost 6 bases and J lost 0, with 15 bases in between. The CDR3 is 16 amino acids. DNA of the CDR3: TGTGCCAGCAGGGGGGGGCTAGCGGTCTCCTACAATGAGCAGTTCTTC. This codes for CASRGGLAVSYNEQFF.

J is TRBJ2-1 and V is TRBV20-1; 9 nucleotides line up with TRBD2. Germline trimming cut 3 bases from V and 10 bases from J; bases unmatched to any gene: 1. This CDR3 has 11 amino acids. Germline V gives CDR1 DFQATT, CDR2 SNEGSKA (reference sequence). The CDR3 DNA reads TGCAGTGCTAGCACTAGCGGGGAGCAGTTCTTC. Amino acids: CSASTSGEQFF.

CDR3 loop: CASSKDSQETQYF. The CDR3 DNA reads TGTGCCAGCAGTAAGGATTCACAAGAGACCCAGTACTTC. The chain is built from TRBV2 and TRBJ2-5; no definite D call. The germline gives CDR1 SNHLY, CDR2 FYNNEI. Trimming removed 5 bases at V and 2 bases at J, with 9 bases between. The CDR3 extends over 13 amino acids.

This clonotype appeared once. The chain employs TRBV7-2 and TRBJ2-4; 7 positions agree with TRBD1. This CDR3 is 11 amino acids long. The germline CDR1 and CDR2 sequences are SGHTA and FQGNSA. V lost 8 bases, J lost 13 bases, and 8 bases stayed unmatched. For the CDR3, the DNA is TGTGCCAGCGGACAGGCAAGAGAGCAGTACTTC. It translates to CASGQAREQYF.